Sequencing of this T cell receptor beta chain was carried out in a study of blood T cell repertoires in COVID-19. About the research overall: Some COVID-19 samples were acute and others convalescent; all came from the United States, Italy and Spain. PBMCs, B-cell-depleted T cells, or T cells were the source of the cDNA or gDNA that made up the material.

Trimming left V 4 bases short and J 1 base short, with 17 bases between. The CDR3 contains 16 residues. CDR1 SGHRS and CDR2 YFSETQ come from the germline V gene. A single count supports this clone. Per the original data handling: Scientists estimated how many nucleated cells there were by amplifying reference gene primers. The data were produced by immunoSEQ multiplex PCR, yet TCRdb's version contains in-frame clones alone and is incomplete. Clone size and V and J calls were adopted from that table, with D and trimming inferred from the DNA. The sample holds 35,000 to 45,000 clones, roughly nine tenths seen once.

The clonotype comes from a man aged 60 to 75 with acute or convalescent COVID-19. The genes are TRBV5-1 and TRBJ1-1, with D unclear. What was sequenced was peripheral blood. The CDR3 here is CASSRAAGSGNTEAFF. CDR3 DNA sequence: TGCGCCAGCAGCCGGGCGGCAGGCAGCGGGAACACTGAAGCTTTCTTT.